Listed below are T cell receptor beta chains from one sample, sequenced in a study of blood T cell repertoires in COVID-19. Assay used: immunoSEQ multiplex PCR; TCRdb lists only in-frame clones, some missing. The table includes about 220,000 clones, around 85% detected once. Sequenced: peripheral blood. These receptors were collected from a woman in her seventies with COVID-19, enrolled during active disease. The CDR3 runs from the conserved cysteine through the conserved F or W. A D gene is named only where the DNA matches it firmly. Rows give clone size only sometimes, using once, few, many, or a class for an expanded clone.

TRBD1	TRBV11-3	-	TRBJ2-7	TGTGCCAGCAGCTTAGAGACAGGGAGCTCCTACGAGCAGTACTTC	CASSLETGSSYEQYF
TRBD1	TRBV6-5	few	TRBJ1-6	TGTGCCAGCAGTAACCGGGACAGAAATTCACCCCTCCACTTT	CASSNRDRNSPLHF
TRBD2	TRBV4-2	-	TRBJ2-5	TGTGCCAGCAGCCGGTCGACTAGCGGGAGAGAGACCCAGTACTTC	CASSRSTSGRETQYF
TRBD2	TRBV3-1/TRBV3-2	-	TRBJ2-1	TGTGCCAGCAGTCTAGCGGGGGCGACGAATGAGCAGTTCTTC	CASSLAGATNEQFF
TRBD1	TRBV19	once	TRBJ2-5	TGTGCCAGTAGTTCAACCAGGGGGCTTGAGACCCAGTACTTC	CASSSTRGLETQYF
-	TRBV2	-	TRBJ1-2	TGTGCCAGCAGGATGAACCTCTCGGGGGGCTACACCTTC	CASRMNLSGGYTF
TRBD1	TRBV18	-	TRBJ2-7	TGTGCCAGCTCACCACCGGGACAGGGGGCCTACGAGCAGTACTTC	CASSPPGQGAYEQYF
TRBD1	TRBV29-1	-	TRBJ1-1	TGCAGCGTTGAAACGGTAAGGGGGCCGCACACTGAAGCTTTCTTT	CSVETVRGPHTEAFF
TRBD1	TRBV5-6	-	TRBJ2-5	TGTGCCAGCAATGGGGACAGGGTGGCGGAGACCCAGTACTTC	CASNGDRVAETQYF
-	TRBV11-1	-	TRBJ1-5	TGTGCCAGCAGCTTAGACAGGGTTCAGCCCCAGCATTTT	CASSLDRVQPQHF
-	TRBV7-3	once	TRBJ1-6	TGTGCCAGCAGCCGGGAGGGTGGACGGAATAATTCACCCCTCCACTTT	CASSREGGRNNSPLHF
-	TRBV6-2/TRBV6-3	-	TRBJ2-3	TGTGCCAGCAGCCCACGCAGGGGTGGCACAGATACGCAGTATTTT	CASSPRRGGTDTQYF
-	TRBV11-2	-	TRBJ2-3	TGTGCCAGCAGCTCCCGAGATACGCAGTATTTT	CASSSRDTQYF
TRBD1	TRBV9	-	TRBJ2-5	TGTGCCAGCAGCGTAGGGGACAGGGCCCGAGAGACCCAGTACTTC	CASSVGDRARETQYF
TRBD2	TRBV7-6	-	TRBJ2-1	TGTGCCAGCAGCTTAGTTATAGCGGGGGTGGGTGAGCAGTTCTTC	CASSLVIAGVGEQFF
-	TRBV3-1/TRBV3-2	-	TRBJ2-3	TGTGCCAGCAGCCAAGATCCCCACAAAGATACGCAGTATTTT	CASSQDPHKDTQYF
-	TRBV11-3	-	TRBJ2-7	TGTGCCAGCAGCCTTAGGACAGAGGGTGGGGAGCAGTACTTC	CASSLRTEGGEQYF
TRBD2	TRBV4-1	-	TRBJ2-1	TGCGCCAGCAGCCAAACCCCGGGACTAGCGGGAGTCAGCAATGAGCAGTTCTTC	CASSQTPGLAGVSNEQFF
-	TRBV28	-	TRBJ1-3	TGTGCCAGCAAGGACGGGAGGAGCTCTGGAAACACCATATATTTT	CASKDGRSSGNTIYF
-	TRBV30	few	TRBJ1-2	TGTGCCTGGAGTCCCGGACGGGATACTCGCTACACCTTC	CAWSPGRDTRYTF
-	TRBV7-2	-	TRBJ2-7	TGTGCCAGCAGCTTAGCGGGGCTAAGACGCTCCTACGAGCAGTACTTC	CASSLAGLRRSYEQYF
TRBD1	TRBV5-4	-	TRBJ1-1	TGTGCCAGCAGCTTGGGTTGGACAGGCCGAGAAGCTTTCTTT	CASSLGWTGREAFF
-	TRBV5-8	-	TRBJ1-2	TGTGCCAGCACCCCTAGAGTCCACTATGGCTACACCTTC	CASTPRVHYGYTF
-	TRBV6-5	once	TRBJ2-1	TGTGCCAGCAGCTATGGTACAGTACAATACAATGAGCAGTTCTTC	CASSYGTVQYNEQFF
TRBD1	TRBV19	-	TRBJ1-5	TGTGCCAGCAGCCCGGGACAGGGGGTGATAGGCAATCAGCCCCAGCATTTT	CASSPGQGVIGNQPQHF
-	TRBV10-3	-	TRBJ2-5	TGTGCCATCAGTGAGTCAGGGGCCAGGGAGACCCAGTACTTC	CAISESGARETQYF
-	TRBV5-4	-	TRBJ2-6	TGTGCCAGCAGCTTGGTAAGCAGGACTGGGGCCAACGTCCTGACTTTC	CASSLVSRTGANVLTF
-	TRBV5-6	-	TRBJ1-1	TGTGCCAGCAACCCCGGACTGGGCAGAAACACTGAAGCTTTCTTT	CASNPGLGRNTEAFF
TRBD2	TRBV19	-	TRBJ2-2	TGTGCCAGTAGTACCCGACTAGCGGGGGGTTCGAACACCGGGGAGCTGTTTTTT	CASSTRLAGGSNTGELFF
-	TRBV10-3	-	TRBJ2-1	TGTGCCATCACCGGGACACTTTACAATGAGCAGTTCTTC	CAITGTLYNEQFF
-	TRBV6-6	-	TRBJ2-2	TGTGCTAGCATTCGCTCGTTGTCGGCGGGGCGGTCCGGGGAGCTGTTTTTT	CASIRSLSAGRSGELFF
TRBD1	TRBV3-1/TRBV3-2	-	TRBJ2-3	TGTGCCAGCAGCCAAGAGGGACAGGGGACAGATACGCAGTATTTT	CASSQEGQGTDTQYF
-	TRBV30	-	TRBJ1-1	TGTGCCTGGAGTAGACAGAACACTGAAGCTTTCTTT	CAWSRQNTEAFF
-	TRBV19	few	TRBJ2-7	TGTGCCAGTAGTATGGCGGCAGGGAGGAGCTACGAGCAGTACTTC	CASSMAAGRSYEQYF
TRBD2	TRBV3-1/TRBV3-2	once	TRBJ2-7	TGTGCCAGCAGCCAAGGGGTAGCGGGGGGCACCTCCTACGAGCAGTACTTC	CASSQGVAGGTSYEQYF
-	TRBV24-1	-	TRBJ1-2	TGTGCCACCAGTGACCCGACAAAGAACTATGGCTACACCTTC	CATSDPTKNYGYTF
-	TRBV10-3	once	TRBJ1-1	TGTGCCATCACCGCCAGGGTTAACACTGAAGCTTTCTTT	CAITARVNTEAFF
-	TRBV29-1	-	TRBJ1-1	TGCAGCGGCGGACAGCACACTGAAGCTTTCTTT	CSGGQHTEAFF
TRBD1	TRBV28	-	TRBJ1-2	TGTGCCAGCAGTTCCCACAGGGGGACTTCTAACTATGGCTACACCTTC	CASSSHRGTSNYGYTF
-	TRBV18	once	TRBJ1-1	TGTGCCAGCTCATCCAGGGTTGTGCGCACTGAAGCTTTCTTT	CASSSRVVRTEAFF
TRBD1	TRBV6-2/TRBV6-3	-	TRBJ2-7	TGTGCCAGCAGTTGGGGACAGGGGAGCTCCTACGAGCAGTACTTC	CASSWGQGSSYEQYF
TRBD2	TRBV6-5	-	TRBJ2-3	TGTGCCAGCAGTTACGGGACTAGCGGGGGCACAGATACGCAGTATTTT	CASSYGTSGGTDTQYF
-	TRBV9	-	TRBJ1-3	TGTGCCAGCAGCGTAGAAACCCCAGGCAGAAACACCATATATTTT	CASSVETPGRNTIYF
-	TRBV4-1	few	TRBJ2-5	TGCGCCAGCAGCCAAGTAAAGGGCACAGGACAAGAGACCCAGTACTTC	CASSQVKGTGQETQYF
-	TRBV6-4	-	TRBJ1-2	TGTGCCAGCAGGGGGGCCAAAGGAGCCGGCTACACCTTC	CASRGAKGAGYTF
TRBD2	TRBV11-2	-	TRBJ2-7	TGTGCCAGCAGCCATGCGGGGGGATCCTCCTACGAGCAGTACTTC	CASSHAGGSSYEQYF
-	TRBV15	-	TRBJ1-6	TGTGCCACCAGCAGAGATCCCGGGTATAATTCACCCCTCCACTTT	CATSRDPGYNSPLHF
-	TRBV19	-	TRBJ1-1	TGTGCCAGTAGTATAGTTGGCAGGGGCCCTGAAGCTTTCTTT	CASSIVGRGPEAFF
-	TRBV18	-	TRBJ1-1	TGTGCCAGCTCACCGCAACCCGGACAGAAGAACACTGAAGCTTTCTTT	CASSPQPGQKNTEAFF
TRBD1	TRBV6-6	-	TRBJ1-4	TGTGCCAGCGGATCGACAGGGATAGGTGAAAAACTGTTTTTT	CASGSTGIGEKLFF
-	TRBV15	-	TRBJ1-5	TGTGCCACCAGCAGAGATCCCGGTGGTAATCAGCCCCAGCATTTT	CATSRDPGGNQPQHF
-	TRBV29-1	-	TRBJ2-7	TGCAGCGTCTCCGGAGAAGGACAGCCCTACGAGCAGTACTTC	CSVSGEGQPYEQYF
-	TRBV6-1	few	TRBJ1-1	TGTGCCAGCAGTGAGCCAGGGATGAACACTGAAGCTTTCTTT	CASSEPGMNTEAFF
TRBD1	TRBV5-5	once	TRBJ2-7	TGTGCCAGCAGCTTGGCGGGACAGGAGGTGTACGGGCAGTACTTC	CASSLAGQEVYGQYF
-	TRBV7-9	-	TRBJ1-1	TGTGCCAGCAGACCTATTAACAGGGCGAAAGGGACTGAAGCTTTCTTT	CASRPINRAKGTEAFF
-	TRBV12-3/TRBV12-4	-	TRBJ1-1	TGTGCCAGCAGTTTAATGGTTTCAGGTGAATCCTATTTT	CASSLMVSGESYF
-	TRBV29-1	-	TRBJ1-2	TGCAGCGTGCCGGGACACCACTATGGCTACACCTTC	CSVPGHHYGYTF
-	TRBV5-1	-	TRBJ1-1	TGCGCCAGCAGCCTGGTATTTGAGGGAGGCAGCACTGAAGCTTTCTTT	CASSLVFEGGSTEAFF
TRBD2	TRBV9	-	TRBJ2-2	TGTGCCAGCAGCATCGGGACTAGCGGGGGGACCGGGGAGCTGTTTTTT	CASSIGTSGGTGELFF
-	TRBV19	-	TRBJ1-1	TGTGCCAGTAGTCCACAGTCGAACACTGAAGCTTTCTTT	CASSPQSNTEAFF